This T cell receptor beta chain was obtained from a study of technical replicates of blood from a few donors. TCRdb's copy holds only in-frame clones and misses some; the assay was immunoSEQ multiplex PCR. Here the sample spans roughly 80,000 clones, just under 95% being singletons. Trimming removed 5 bases at V and 6 bases at J, with 8 bases between. CDR3 length: 11 residues. CDR1 is MGHDK and CDR2 is SYGVNS in the germline V gene. This TCR derives from a human donor in good health. The rearrangement links TRBV25-1 to TRBJ2-7; D unresolved. The sample consisted of T cells isolated from PBMCs. CDR3 nucleotides: TGTGCCAGCAGTCTAGGCTCCGAGCAGTACTTC. Protein sequence: CASSLGSEQYF.